The rows below give T cell receptor beta chains drawn from one sample of a study of CD8+ T cells in alopecia areata. This table comes from immunoSEQ multiplex PCR, and its TCRdb copy is limited to in-frame clones, with some not included. This sample has around 290,000 clones, with about three fifths found just once. The sequencing used CD4+ T cells sorted from blood, collected at week 24, from a patient treated with tofacitinib. These receptors originate from a human donor with alopecia areata. CDR3s include the opening cysteine and the closing phenylalanine or tryptophan. D genes are given only for firm matches. The size of a clone is reported for some rows only, either as once, few or many, or as a class for expanded clones.

J gene: TRBJ2-3; D gene: NA; V gene: TRBV7-8; clone size: NA; CDR3 DNA: TGTGCCAGCAGCTCCCCGTCCACAGATACGCAGTATTTT; CDR3 protein: CASSSPSTDTQYF
J gene: TRBJ1-2; D gene: TRBD1; V gene: TRBV5-1; clone size: few; CDR3 DNA: TGCGCCAGCAGCATGGGACAGGGGGCAGGAAACTATGGCTACACCTTC; CDR3 protein: CASSMGQGAGNYGYTF
J gene: TRBJ2-6; D gene: TRBD1; V gene: TRBV5-1; clone size: few; CDR3 DNA: TGCGCCAGCAGCTTGGGACAGGGGGCGGCTGGGGCCAACGTCCTGACTTTC; CDR3 protein: CASSLGQGAAGANVLTF
J gene: TRBJ1-2; D gene: NA; V gene: TRBV4-3; clone size: NA; CDR3 DNA: TGCGCCAGCAGCCAAGATAGGATCAAGCCTTATGGCTACACCTTC; CDR3 protein: CASSQDRIKPYGYTF
J gene: TRBJ2-5; D gene: TRBD2; V gene: TRBV5-4; clone size: few; CDR3 DNA: TGTGCCAGCAGTCGAACCCGGGGGGATCAAGAGACCCAGTACTTC; CDR3 protein: CASSRTRGDQETQYF
J gene: TRBJ1-2; D gene: NA; V gene: TRBV7-2; clone size: few; CDR3 DNA: TGTGCCAGCAGCTTTCGAATCCGGGGCCTGAACGGCTACACCTTC; CDR3 protein: CASSFRIRGLNGYTF
J gene: TRBJ1-1; D gene: NA; V gene: TRBV12-5; clone size: NA; CDR3 DNA: TGTGCTAGTGGACAGGCCCTTGGGGACACTGAAGCTTTCTTT; CDR3 protein: CASGQALGDTEAFF
J gene: TRBJ2-3; D gene: NA; V gene: TRBV9; clone size: NA; CDR3 DNA: TGTGCCAGCAGCCGCTTGGTTACTAGCACAGATACGCAGTATTTT; CDR3 protein: CASSRLVTSTDTQYF
J gene: TRBJ2-5; D gene: NA; V gene: TRBV7-8; clone size: NA; CDR3 DNA: TGTGCCAGCAGCCCAGGTTGGCAGGGCCAAGAGACCCAGTACTTC; CDR3 protein: CASSPGWQGQETQYF
J gene: TRBJ2-7; D gene: NA; V gene: TRBV6-5; clone size: NA; CDR3 DNA: TGTGCCAGCAGTTACGGGGACATCTCCTACGAGCAGTACTTC; CDR3 protein: CASSYGDISYEQYF
J gene: TRBJ1-2; D gene: NA; V gene: TRBV25-1; clone size: once; CDR3 DNA: TGTGCCAGCAGTCCGCGGCCGGGCCCATATGGCTACACCTTC; CDR3 protein: CASSPRPGPYGYTF
J gene: TRBJ1-6; D gene: NA; V gene: TRBV28; clone size: NA; CDR3 DNA: TGTGCCAGCGGTCCGAGTGCAGGGTCTTCACCCCTCCACTTT; CDR3 protein: CASGPSAGSSPLHF
J gene: TRBJ2-5; D gene: NA; V gene: TRBV7-8; clone size: NA; CDR3 DNA: TGTGCCAGCAGCTTAGCGCTCGCGGGGCAAGAGACCCAGTACTTC; CDR3 protein: CASSLALAGQETQYF
J gene: TRBJ1-5; D gene: NA; V gene: TRBV2; clone size: NA; CDR3 DNA: TGTGCCAGCAGTGTCGGGTTCGATAGCAATCAGCCCCAGCATTTT; CDR3 protein: CASSVGFDSNQPQHF
J gene: TRBJ2-1; D gene: NA; V gene: TRBV30; clone size: few; CDR3 DNA: TGTGCCTGGAGTGTAATGGGGCAGTCCTACAATGAGCAGTTCTTC; CDR3 protein: CAWSVMGQSYNEQFF
J gene: TRBJ2-1; D gene: TRBD1; V gene: TRBV5-1; clone size: few; CDR3 DNA: TGCGCCAGCAGCAGAGCCGACAGGGGATCCTACAATGAGCAGTTCTTC; CDR3 protein: CASSRADRGSYNEQFF
J gene: TRBJ2-7; D gene: NA; V gene: TRBV6-5; clone size: NA; CDR3 DNA: TGTGCCAGCAGTTACTCAGGCGAGCAGTACTTC; CDR3 protein: CASSYSGEQYF
J gene: TRBJ2-3; D gene: NA; V gene: TRBV19; clone size: NA; CDR3 DNA: TGTGCCAGTAGCCCACAGAGGCGAGATACGCAGTATTTT; CDR3 protein: CASSPQRRDTQYF
J gene: TRBJ2-5; D gene: NA; V gene: TRBV18; clone size: NA; CDR3 DNA: TGTGCCAGCTCACCTACCGGCCCGTTCGGTAGCGGCCAAGAGACCCAGTACTTC; CDR3 protein: CASSPTGPFGSGQETQYF